Sequencing of this T cell receptor (beta chain) was carried out in a study of blood T cell repertoires in COVID-19. At the level of the study: From T cells, B-cell-depleted T cells, or PBMCs came the material, which was cDNA or gDNA.

Authors' methods: Reference gene primer amplification gave nucleated cell count estimates. TCRdb's copy holds only in-frame clones and misses some; the assay was immunoSEQ multiplex PCR. D and trimming were read from the DNA, whereas the V and J calls and clone size are those reported in that table. The sample yields about 260,000 clones, about 91% seen once. This TCR was recovered from a person aged 18 to 35 with COVID-19, enrolled during active disease. Sample: peripheral blood.

CDR3: CASRRQGKETQYF. CDR3 nucleotide sequence: TGTGCCAGCAGACGACAGGGGAAAGAGACCCAGTACTTC. The chain links TRBV11-2 to TRBJ2-5; 8 bases line up with TRBD1. The trim removed 6 bases at V and 3 bases at J, leaving 3 bases unmatched. The CDR3 has 13 amino acids. Germline V CDR1 and CDR2: SGHAT, FQNNGV. The whole variable domain, filled in from reference TRBV11-2 and TRBJ2-5, reads EAGVAQSPRYKIIEKRQSVAFWCNPISGHATLYWYQQILGQGPKLLIQFQNNGVVDDSQLPKDRFSAERLKGVDSTLKIQPAKLEDSAVYLCASRRQGKETQYFGPGTRLLVL.